The next 32 T cell receptor beta chains were all read from a single sample in a study of blood T cell repertoires in COVID-19. This table comes from immunoSEQ multiplex PCR, and its TCRdb copy is limited to in-frame clones, with some not included. The sample lists around 440,000 clones; approximately 90% were seen once. Sequencing used peripheral blood. Source of these receptors: a woman aged 45-59 years with COVID-19, enrolled during active disease.

The CDR3 sequence is CASSRGLTFPPNYGYTF. DNA of the CDR3: TGTGCCAGCAGCCGTGGTCTGACATTTCCCCCTAACTATGGCTACACCTTC. This chain connects TRBV5-8 to TRBJ1-2; D call uncertain. The V gene lost 4 bases and the J gene lost 0 bases, with 19 bases spanning the gap. Germline V gives CDR1 SGHTS, CDR2 YDEGEE. The CDR3 covers 17 residues.

This sequence joins TRBV4-1 and TRBJ2-4, with D maybe TRBD1 (5 bases). The ends were cut back, 1 base at V and 9 bases at J, with 13 bases in the middle. Germline loops: CDR1 MGHRA, CDR2 YSYEKL. The CDR3 is 14 residues long. CDR3 in DNA: TGCGCCAGCAGCCAAGGGGGCGAGGCGGCCATTCAGTACTTC. This sequence encodes CASSQGGEAAIQYF.

This rearrangement joins TRBV27 to TRBJ1-5, with no clear D. Germline assignment: CDR1 MNHEY and CDR2 SMNVEV (reference sequence). V lost 8 bases and J lost 6, with 17 bases in between. This CDR3 region has 14 residues. The CDR3 region has the DNA TGTGCCAGCCTCAATAACGGCGGGTTTCAGCCCCAGCATTTT. It yields the protein CASLNNGGFQPQHF.

The CDR3 region has the DNA TGTGCCTGGAGGGCTCGGGCAGGGAGGGAGTCACCCCTCCACTTT. Its translation: CAWRARAGRESPLHF. The chain recombines TRBV30 with TRBJ1-6; possibly TRBD1 for D (5 bases). Germline CDR1 is GTSNPN and CDR2 is SVGIG (reference sequence). With 3 bases removed from V and 10 bases from J, the gap between germline ends came to 19 bases. CDR3 length equals 15 residues.

This clone was detected only a few times. The rearrangement joins TRBV6-5 to TRBJ2-3; D unclear. CDR1 is MNHEY, CDR2 SVGAGI, per germline. Trimming stripped 8 bases from V and 5 bases from J, with 8 bases between. The CDR3 runs to 11 residues. The CDR3 DNA sequence: TGTGCCAGCTTCCGCGAAGATACGCAGTATTTT. It specifies CASFREDTQYF.

V gene TRBV11-2 combines with J gene TRBJ2-5, with D perhaps TRBD2 (5 bases). This CDR3 is 17 amino acids long. Germline CDR1 reads SGHAT; CDR2 reads FQNNGV. V was clipped by 5 bases and J by 0 bases, with 19 bases between them. The CDR3 nucleotides are TGTGCCAGCAGCCCATGGGGAACGGGGAGAGACCAAGAGACCCAGTACTTC. Translating it yields CASSPWGTGRDQETQYF.

The V gene is TRBV3-1 (or the pseudogene TRBV3-2), the J gene TRBJ2-7; D is perhaps TRBD1 (6 bases). The germline gives CDR1 LGHDT, CDR2 YNNKEL (reference sequence). There are 15 residues in the CDR3. V lost 0 bases, J lost 5 bases, and 14 bases lay in between. CDR3 coding DNA: TGTGCCAGCAGCCAAGATCATGTACAGGGTCACGAGCAGTACTTC. This encodes CASSQDHVQGHEQYF.

The genes are TRBV24-1 and TRBJ2-2; D is perhaps TRBD1 (6 bases). Germline V lookup: CDR1 KGHDR, CDR2 SFDVKD. The CDR3 is 16 residues long. The ends were cut back, 3 bases at V and 9 bases at J, with 19 bases in the middle. The CDR3: CATSDGGRGQVRELFF. The DNA of the CDR3 is TGTGCCACCAGTGATGGCGGCAGGGGTCAAGTAAGGGAGCTGTTTTTT.

V and J are TRBV27 and TRBJ1-6; 8 bases line up with TRBD1. The V gene end was trimmed by 3 bases and the J gene end by 7 bases; junction bases not matched to a gene: 2. Germline CDR1 and CDR2: MNHEY and SMNVEV (reference sequence). The CDR3 length is 14 residues. This CDR3 is CASSFRQGNSPLHF. The CDR3 coding sequence is TGTGCCAGCAGTTTTAGACAGGGGAATTCACCCCTCCACTTT.

The chain employs TRBV19 and TRBJ1-2; D is possibly TRBD1 (6 bases). This CDR3 has 12 residues. V lost 6 bases, J lost 7 bases, and 12 bases lay in between. CDR1 and CDR2 from the germline V gene are LNHDA and SQIVND (reference sequence). The chain's CDR3 is CASRAGGSGYTF. The CDR3 DNA reads as TGTGCCAGTAGAGCTGGGGGCAGTGGCTACACCTTC.

The rearrangement joins TRBV18 to TRBJ2-7; 11 bases agree with TRBD1. Germline CDR1 KGHSH, CDR2 LQKENI. This CDR3 has 14 amino acids. The J segment lost 3 bases and the V segment lost 5 bases, leaving 3 bases of the junction unmatched. CDR3 DNA: TGTGCCAGCTCATCCGGGACAGGGGGCTACGAGCAGTACTTC. The encoded protein is CASSSGTGGYEQYF.

This chain connects TRBV7-9 to TRBJ1-6; perhaps TRBD1 as D (5 bases). Germline lookup yields CDR1 SEHNR and CDR2 FQNEAQ (reference sequence). V was clipped by 7 bases and J by 5 bases, with 9 bases between them. The CDR3 has 13 amino acids. CDR3 sequence: CASIGGDNSPLHF. The CDR3 DNA reads as TGTGCCAGCATCGGGGGGGATAATTCACCCCTCCACTTT. Combining the CDR3 with reference TRBV7-9 and TRBJ1-6 gives the whole variable domain DTGVSQNPRHKITKRGQNVTFRCDPISEHNRLYWYRQTLGQGPEFLTYFQNEAQLEKSRLLSDRFSAERPKGSFSTLEIQRTEQGDSAMYLCASIGGDNSPLHFGNGTRLTVT.

This chain links TRBV2 with TRBJ1-6, with 8 bases lining up with TRBD1. V was pared by 3 bases and J by 7 bases, with 5 bases of the junction left unmatched. Germline V CDR1 and CDR2: SNHLY, FYNNEI. The CDR3 totals 15 residues. The CDR3 nucleotides read TGTGCCAGCAGTGACGACAGGGGAAACAATTCACCCCTCCACTTT. Amino acid sequence: CASSDDRGNNSPLHF.

This rearrangement joins TRBV9 to TRBJ2-5, with a possible D match to TRBD1 (6 bases). The CDR3 has 15 amino acids. Trimming took 4 bases from V and 4 from J, leaving 17 bases between them. Germline CDR1 is SGDLS and CDR2 is YYNGEE. The CDR3 region is CASSPWALGGETQYF. CDR3 bases: TGTGCCAGCAGCCCCTGGGCCTTAGGGGGAGAGACCCAGTACTTC.

The V gene is TRBV2, the J gene TRBJ1-1; tentatively, D is TRBD1 (6 bases). V dropped 3 bases and J dropped 0 bases, with 8 bases sitting between them. This CDR3 has 14 amino acids. CDR1 and CDR2 (germline): SNHLY, FYNNEI. CDR3: CASSEGHLNTEAFF. The CDR3 DNA sequence: TGTGCCAGCAGTGAGGGACACCTGAACACTGAAGCTTTCTTT.

This chain connects TRBV19 to TRBJ1-2; D might be TRBD1 (5 bases). Trimming removed 11 bases at V and 7 bases at J, with 11 bases between. Germline V gene data show CDR1 as LNHDA and CDR2 as SQIVND (reference sequence). The length of the CDR3 is 10 residues. The CDR3 reads CASRGGGYTF. In DNA form, the CDR3 reads TGTGCCTCTAGGGGTGGTGGCTACACCTTC.

The V call is TRBV19, the J call TRBJ2-2; D may be TRBD2 (6 bases). Trimming removed 6 bases from V and 1 base from J, with 18 bases in between. The CDR3 totals 17 residues. CDR1 and CDR2 from the germline V gene are LNHDA and SQIVND (reference sequence). This CDR3 reads CASSPREWRGNTGELFF. CDR3 in DNA: TGTGCCAGTAGCCCCCGGGAGTGGCGGGGGAACACCGGGGAGCTGTTTTTT.

This sequence joins TRBV21-1 and TRBJ1-6; the table assigns TRBD1, which was not confirmed against the DNA. TRBV21-1 is deemed a pseudogene. The CDR3 loop spans 17 amino acids. CDR3 loop: CASTKYPTGSYNSPLHF. CDR3 DNA: TGTGCCAGCACCAAATACCCGACAGGGTCCTATAATTCACCCCTCCACTTT.

The chain couples TRBV9 to TRBJ1-2; D might be TRBD1 (6 bases). Per the germline V gene, CDR1 is SGDLS and CDR2 is YYNGEE. Trimming took off 0 bases at V and 3 bases at J, with 15 bases between the two ends. The CDR3 loop spans 16 amino acids. Here the CDR3 DNA reads TGTGCCAGCAGCGTAGTCGGTTCAGGGGCGGACTATGGCTACACCTTC. Translation gives CASSVVGSGADYGYTF.

The V gene is TRBV14, the J gene TRBJ1-2; D remains unclear. V was cut by 0 bases and J by 6 bases, with 11 bases left in between. The V gene's germline CDR1 is SGHDN and CDR2 FVKESK. The CDR3 runs 14 residues. CDR3 bases: TGTGCCAGCAGCCAAGATCTTGGAGTAGATGGCTACACCTTC. Its translation is CASSQDLGVDGYTF.

This clone was counted once. The chain is built from TRBV5-4 and TRBJ2-1, with TRBD2 as a possible D gene (5 bases). CDR3 length equals 15 residues. V was cut by 2 bases and J by 5 bases, with 14 bases left in between. In germline, CDR1 is SGHNT, CDR2 YYREEE (reference sequence). The CDR3 DNA reads TGTGCCAGCAGCTTCTACGGGATAGGAGACAATGAGCAGTTCTTC. Its protein product is CASSFYGIGDNEQFF.

The chain links TRBV7-6 to TRBJ2-1; 11 bases line up with TRBD2. Trimming removed 5 bases from V and 0 bases from J; junction bases left unmatched: 12. The germline V gene encodes CDR1 SGHVS and CDR2 FNYEAQ. The CDR3 runs to 19 residues. DNA of the CDR3: TGTGCCAGCAGCCCCGGGACTAGCGGTGTCGATAGCTCCTACAATGAGCAGTTCTTC. Encoded protein: CASSPGTSGVDSSYNEQFF.

The rearrangement uses TRBV19 and TRBJ1-2; 8 nucleotides line up with TRBD1. Germline V gives CDR1 LNHDA, CDR2 SQIVND (reference sequence). With V trimmed by 4 bases and J by 0 bases, 4 bases remained unmatched. The CDR3 runs 15 residues. Here the CDR3 DNA reads TGTGCCAGTAGTACGGACAGGGCACCTAACTATGGCTACACCTTC. Translation gives CASSTDRAPNYGYTF.

The rearrangement links TRBV6-2 or TRBV6-3 to TRBJ2-2; TRBD2 is a possible D gene (5 bases). With 2 bases removed from V and 6 bases from J, the gap between germline ends came to 10 bases. This CDR3 region has 14 residues. Germline assignment: CDR1 MNHEY and CDR2 SVGEGT. CDR3 coding DNA: TGTGCCAGCAGTTACCGAACTAGGGCCGGGGAGCTGTTTTTT. Its translation is CASSYRTRAGELFF.

This clone came up once. The chain employs TRBV10-3 and TRBJ2-2; the D gene is possibly TRBD2 (6 bases). This CDR3 comprises 13 residues. Germline V gives CDR1 ENHRY, CDR2 SYGVKD. V shed 11 bases and J shed 1 base, with 11 bases lying between them. The CDR3 here is CASATRNTGELFF. In nucleotides, the CDR3 is TGTGCCTCAGCGACTAGGAACACCGGGGAGCTGTTTTTT.

The chain employs TRBV5-6 and TRBJ2-3; D may be TRBD2 (6 bases). V dropped 3 bases and J dropped 2 bases, with 13 bases sitting between them. Per the germline V gene, CDR1 is SGHDT and CDR2 is YYEEEE. The CDR3 sequence is 15 residues long. The CDR3 sequence: CASSSRRGNTDTQYF. Written as DNA, the CDR3 is TGTGCCAGCAGCTCCCGCCGGGGGAACACAGATACGCAGTATTTT.

For the CDR3, the DNA is TGTGCCAGCAGCTTGAAGCGGAGCGGGCCCCCCAATGAGCAGTTCTTC. Amino acids: CASSLKRSGPPNEQFF. V usage is TRBV5-6 and J usage is TRBJ2-1; TRBD2 might be the D (6 bases). Deletions cut 1 base from V and 6 bases from J, with 17 bases between. This CDR3 has 16 residues. Per germline, CDR1 SGHDT and CDR2 YYEEEE.

The V and J genes are TRBV5-6 and TRBJ1-5; D remains ambiguous. The germline gives CDR1 SGHDT, CDR2 YYEEEE. The V gene lost 2 bases and the J gene lost 7 bases, with 7 bases spanning the gap. The CDR3 loop spans 12 amino acids. The CDR3, as DNA: TGTGCCAGCAGCTTCGGAGGGCAGCCCCAGCATTTT. Translated, it gives CASSFGGQPQHF.

This chain uses TRBV2 with TRBJ2-7; TRBD1 aligns across 8 bases. Germline lookup yields CDR1 SNHLY and CDR2 FYNNEI. J lost 2 bases, V lost 3 bases, and 6 bases had no gene match. The CDR3 sequence is 15 residues long. CDR3: CASSDDRDRPYEQYF. The CDR3 coding sequence is TGTGCCAGCAGTGATGATAGGGACAGGCCCTACGAGCAGTACTTC.

The chain recombines TRBV7-9 with TRBJ2-7; 10 bases are shared with TRBD1. V dropped 5 bases and J dropped 5; count of bases not matched to a gene: 9. The CDR3 consists of 15 residues. Germline CDR1 SEHNR, CDR2 FQNEAQ (reference sequence). The CDR3 bases are TGTGCCAGCAGCCCGAAGGGACAGGGGAACCACGAGCAGTACTTC. Translation: CASSPKGQGNHEQYF.

In nucleotides, the CDR3 is TGTGCCAGCAGCCAAGATACCGGTGAGCAGTACTTC. Translating gives CASSQDTGEQYF. J is TRBJ2-7 and V is TRBV3-1 (or the pseudogene TRBV3-2); unclear D gene. Germline V gene lookup returns CDR1 LGHDT and CDR2 YNNKEL (reference sequence). Between the trimmed V and J ends, which lost 0 bases and 7 bases, there was a span of 7 bases. CDR3 length equals 12 residues.

The chain links TRBV2 to TRBJ2-7; possibly TRBD1 for D (6 bases). The CDR3 covers 14 residues. Germline-derived CDR1 and CDR2 are SNHLY and FYNNEI. Trimming cost V 2 bases and J 5 bases, with 13 bases left between them. The CDR3 sequence is CASSENRVVNEQYF. The CDR3 bases are TGTGCCAGCAGTGAAAACAGGGTAGTCAACGAGCAGTACTTC.